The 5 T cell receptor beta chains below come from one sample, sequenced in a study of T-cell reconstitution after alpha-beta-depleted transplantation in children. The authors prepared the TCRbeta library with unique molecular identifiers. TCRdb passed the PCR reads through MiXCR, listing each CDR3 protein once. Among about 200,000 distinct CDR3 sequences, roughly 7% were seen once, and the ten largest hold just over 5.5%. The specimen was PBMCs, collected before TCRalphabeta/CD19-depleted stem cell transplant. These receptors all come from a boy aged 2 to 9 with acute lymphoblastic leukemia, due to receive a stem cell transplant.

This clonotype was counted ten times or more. This chain's CDR3 is CASRFTGLVYTF. DNA for the CDR3: TGTGCCAGCAGATTCACAGGGTTAGTCTACACCTTC. The chain is built from TRBV28 and TRBJ1-2, with D possibly being TRBD1 (6 bases). CDR1 is MDHEN and CDR2 is SYDVKM in the germline V gene. The CDR3 extends over 12 amino acids. The V end was cut by 6 bases, the J end by 10 bases, with 15 bases between.

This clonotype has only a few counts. CDR3 loop: CASSLAGVGNIQYF. CDR3 in DNA: TGTGCCAGCAGCTTAGCGGGGGTTGGCAACATTCAGTACTTC. The chain has TRBV7-9 and TRBJ2-4; the D call may be TRBD1 or TRBD2 (5 bases each). The CDR3 is made up of 14 amino acids. Between the trimmed V and J ends, which lost 0 bases and 7 bases, there was a span of 10 bases. Per the germline V gene, CDR1 is SEHNR and CDR2 is FQNEAQ (reference sequence).

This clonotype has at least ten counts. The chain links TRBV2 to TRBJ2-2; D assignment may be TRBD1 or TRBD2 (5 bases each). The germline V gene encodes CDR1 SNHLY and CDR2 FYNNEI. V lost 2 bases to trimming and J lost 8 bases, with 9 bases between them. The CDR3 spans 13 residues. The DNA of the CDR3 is TGTGCCAGCAGTGAATCTGGGACGGGGGAGCTGTTTTTT. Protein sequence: CASSESGTGELFF.

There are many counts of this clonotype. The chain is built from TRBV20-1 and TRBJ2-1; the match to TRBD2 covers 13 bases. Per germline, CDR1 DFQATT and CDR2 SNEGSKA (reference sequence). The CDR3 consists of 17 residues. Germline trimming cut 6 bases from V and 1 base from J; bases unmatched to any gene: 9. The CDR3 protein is CSALLAGGSPSYNEQFF. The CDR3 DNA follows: TGCAGTGCCCTACTAGCGGGAGGGTCCCCTTCCTACAATGAGCAGTTCTTC.

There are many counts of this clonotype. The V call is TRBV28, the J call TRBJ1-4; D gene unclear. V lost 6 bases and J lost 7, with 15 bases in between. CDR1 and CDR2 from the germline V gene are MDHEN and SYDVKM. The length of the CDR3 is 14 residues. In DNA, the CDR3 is TGTGCCAGCAGAGAGGACCAAACGGGTGAAAAACTGTTTTTT. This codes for CASREDQTGEKLFF.